These T cell receptor beta chains were read from a single sample in a study of cytomegalovirus exposure and HLA in healthy donors. Assay: immunoSEQ multiplex PCR; the TCRdb copy retains only in-frame clones and omits some. This sample's table reports 40,000 to 45,000 clones. Sequenced sample: PBMCs. The origin of the receptors is a young woman in good health and CMV-seronegative. The CDR3 runs from the conserved cysteine through the conserved F or W. D genes are given only for firm matches.

TRBV30	.	TRBJ2-7	CAWSERDWMGEQYF	TGTGCCTGGAGTGAACGGGACTGGATGGGAGAGCAGTACTTC
TRBV5-6	.	TRBJ1-4	CASSLRGAGEKLFF	TGTGCCAGCAGCTTGAGAGGCGCGGGTGAAAAACTGTTTTTT
TRBV19	.	TRBJ2-3	CASSRGHPTDTQYF	TGTGCCAGTAGTCGAGGACACCCCACAGATACGCAGTATTTT
TRBV7-2	TRBD1	TRBJ1-3	CASSLDRTGALNTIYF	TGTGCCAGCAGCTTAGATCGAACAGGGGCACTAAACACCATATATTTT
TRBV6-1	.	TRBJ2-1	CASRQGNLYNEQFF	TGTGCCAGCAGGCAGGGTAATCTCTACAATGAGCAGTTCTTC
TRBV6-5	.	TRBJ2-7	CASSYSREQGHYEQYF	TGTGCCAGCAGTTACTCGAGGGAACAGGGCCACTACGAGCAGTACTTC
TRBV25-1	TRBD1	TRBJ1-2	CASSEWQGVYGYTF	TGTGCCAGCAGTGAGTGGCAGGGGGTCTATGGCTACACCTTC
TRBV5-5	.	TRBJ2-2	CASSSRGSNTGELFF	TGTGCCAGCAGCTCCCGGGGTAGTAACACCGGGGAGCTGTTTTTT
TRBV28	.	TRBJ2-3	CASSLRTDTQYF	TGTGCCAGCAGCTTGAGGACAGATACGCAGTATTTT
TRBV18	TRBD1	TRBJ2-3	CASTDRGTDTQYF	TGTGCCAGCACCGACAGGGGCACAGATACGCAGTATTTT
TRBV25-1	.	TRBJ1-4	CASSDLQWSSEKLFF	TGTGCCAGCAGTGATCTCCAGTGGAGCAGTGAAAAACTGTTTTTT
TRBV19	.	TRBJ2-1	CASSIRLGQGTHEQFF	TGTGCCAGTAGTATCCGCCTCGGGCAGGGGACGCATGAGCAGTTCTTC
TRBV14	.	TRBJ1-2	CASSRGGADGYTF	TGTGCCAGCAGCCGTGGGGGGGCTGATGGCTACACCTTC
TRBV18	.	TRBJ2-3	CASSPRSGSTDTQYF	TGTGCCAGCTCACCGAGGAGCGGGAGCACAGATACGCAGTATTTT
TRBV9	TRBD1	TRBJ2-1	CASSVQQGNEQFF	TGTGCCAGCAGCGTCCAACAGGGGAATGAGCAGTTCTTC
TRBV2	TRBD1	TRBJ1-2	CASSRTGTGLGYTF	TGTGCCAGCAGTCGAACCGGGACAGGGCTCGGCTACACCTTC
TRBV28	.	TRBJ2-2	CASSFSYSGAGELFF	TGTGCCAGCAGTTTTTCCTATAGCGGAGCCGGGGAGCTGTTTTTT